This T cell receptor (beta chain) was found in a study of blood T cell repertoires in COVID-19. Overall study context: Sample material is recorded as cDNA or gDNA derived from T cells, B-cell-depleted T cells, or PBMCs.

Sequencing was performed with immunoSEQ multiplex PCR; in TCRdb, only in-frame clones are kept and a portion is missing. The profile shows some 56,000 clones, roughly 90% of them singletons. Looked up from germline, CDR1 is WSHSY and CDR2 is SAAADI. Trimming shortened V by 7 bases and J by 2 bases, and 9 bases separated the two germline ends. The CDR3 loop spans 12 amino acids. Material for sequencing was peripheral blood. The rearrangement links TRBV10-2 to TRBJ2-7; weak D call: TRBD2 (5 bases). The clonotype was recovered from a human donor in a cohort sampled during active COVID-19. The CDR3 reads CASTPTTYEQYF. In nucleotides, the CDR3 is TGCGCCAGCACCCCGACTACCTACGAGCAGTACTTC.